This TCR beta chain was found in a study of T-cell reconstitution after alpha-beta-depleted transplantation in children. This clonotype was recorded many times. V was clipped by 0 bases and J by 4 bases, with 9 bases between them. The CDR3 covers 14 residues. CDR1 MNHEY and CDR2 SVGAGI come from the germline V gene. Construction of the TCRbeta library involved unique molecular identifiers. In TCRdb, the PCR reads were re-called with MiXCR into one record per CDR3 protein. The sample includes around 440,000 distinct CDR3 sequences, roughly a tenth of them seen just once. Material: PBMCs, obtained before TCRalphabeta/CD19-depleted stem cell transplant. The receptor was isolated from a child aged 2 to 15 with inherited bone marrow failure, due to receive a stem cell transplant. The chain has TRBV6-5 and TRBJ2-5, with D unresolved. The CDR3 sequence: CASSYSLLGETQYF. In DNA form, the CDR3 reads TGTGCCAGCAGTTACTCGTTACTCGGAGAGACCCAGTACTTC.